This passage covers 3 T cell receptor beta chains from one sample sequenced in a study of glioma-infiltrating T cells. The iRepertoire nested amplicon-rescue multiplex PCR amplified TCR alpha and beta CDR3s from RNA. One entry per CDR3 protein results from TCRdb running MiXCR on the multiplex PCR reads. The sample has over 130,000 distinct CDR3 sequences, around 42% seen once; the top ten hold 15% to 25%. Sequencing used glioma tissue, nonneoplastic brain tissue, or PBMCs (not recorded which). The receptors were gathered from a human donor with low-grade glioma or glioblastoma, undergoing nonglioma brain surgery, or in good health (not recorded which).

The rearrangement joins TRBV10-3 to TRBJ1-5; tentative D call: TRBD1 (5 bases). The CDR3 sequence is 13 residues long. Germline V lookup: CDR1 ENHRY, CDR2 SYGVKD. Deletions cut 10 bases from V and 1 base from J, with 11 bases between. The CDR3: CATRGGSNQPQHF. The CDR3 nucleotides read TGTGCCACTCGGGGGGGGAGCAATCAGCCCCAGCATTTT.

As to this clonotype: With a much larger clone just one base away, this may be a read error. V usage is TRBV27 and J usage is TRBJ1-5; D is undetermined. Germline values: CDR1 MNHEY, CDR2 SMNVEV (reference sequence). The CDR3 consists of 15 residues. V was trimmed by 8 bases and J by 0 bases, leaving 14 bases between them. The CDR3 protein is CASGPTGFSNQPQHF. DNA for the CDR3: TGTGCCAGCGGTCCCACCGGGTTTAGCAATCAGCCCCAGCATTTT.

About this clonotype itself: The junction and the germline gene differ at one end; a read error may be behind it. The V and J genes are TRBV7-7 and TRBJ2-5; D could derive from TRBD1 or TRBD2 (5 bases each). The V gene's germline CDR1 is SSHAT and CDR2 FNYEAQ (reference sequence). This CDR3 has 15 residues. The CDR3 DNA sequence: TGTGCTAGCAGCTTCGAACCGGGACCTCAAGAGACCCAGTACTTC. Protein product: CASSFEPGPQETQYF.